Sequencing of this T cell receptor beta chain was carried out in a study of T cells in Graves' hyperthyroidism and ophthalmopathy. Those with hyperthyroidism were 18 to 65 years old, newly diagnosed, and ill for under 2 months. Fresh 10 ml peripheral blood yielded PBMCs. This clonotype was detected ten times or more. The source material, RNA transcripts, was used to amplify TCR beta CDR3 regions. A set of HTBI primers served as the primers for a first-round RT-PCR of the TCR CDR3. TCRdb re-analysed the multiplex PCR reads in MiXCR, keeping a single row per CDR3 protein. The sample consists of around 250,000 distinct CDR3 sequences, about 14% of them appearing once. J lost 14 bases, V lost 4 bases, and 13 bases had no gene match. This CDR3 is built from 14 residues. Germline loops: CDR1 SGDLS, CDR2 YYNGEE.

The TCR was taken from a middle-aged woman with Graves' hyperthyroidism that later progressed to Graves' ophthalmopathy. The rearrangement joins TRBV9 to TRBJ2-1, with 9 bases lining up with TRBD2. The sequenced sample was blood. CDR3 amino acids: CASSLGTSRTSEFF. In DNA, the CDR3 is TGTGCCAGCAGCCTCGGGACTAGCCGGACGAGCGAGTTCTTC.